This TCR beta chain was recorded in a study of STAT5B mutations in CD4+ large granular lymphocyte leukemia. Study observations and caveats: CD4-sorted patient repertoires seemed more clonal than healthy CD4+ repertoires. Top patient clones used TRBV06 genes more often: 8/27 versus 2/35 in controls. Roughly 27% of private leukemic clonotypes occurred rarely in other patients' non-leukemic repertoires.

The repertoire was sequenced with immunoSEQ multiplex PCR; TCRdb's copy has only in-frame clones and lacks some. The data show some 29,000 clones, with around four fifths seen just once and approximately 6.2% held by the top ten. The germline gives CDR1 LGHNA, CDR2 YSLEER. This CDR3 is built from 15 residues. With 1 base removed from V and 1 base from J, the gap between germline ends came to 8 bases. In regard to this clone: Its antigen is unknown.

The clonotype originates from a human donor in good health. Sequences were obtained from CD4+ T cells from blood buffy coats. This rearrangement joins TRBV4-3 to TRBJ2-1; D could derive from TRBD1 or TRBD2 (5 bases each). CDR3 sequence: CASSQGGTSYNEQFF. Written as DNA, the CDR3 is TGCGCCAGCAGCCAAGGGGGGACGTCCTACAATGAGCAGTTCTTC.